Below are 32 T cell receptor beta chains sequenced from a single sample in a study of blood T cell repertoires in COVID-19. Produced via immunoSEQ multiplex PCR; TCRdb's table is partial and in-frame only. The repertoire holds some 320,000 clones, 90% seen once, with 2% to 3% in the top ten. The sequenced material came from PBMCs or T cells enriched from blood (not recorded which). These receptors all stem from a man between 60 and 70 years old who had recovered from COVID-19.

V usage is TRBV7-2 and J usage is TRBJ1-1; no clear D gene. With 5 bases removed from V and 5 bases from J, the gap between germline ends came to 12 bases. Germline loops: CDR1 SGHTA, CDR2 FQGNSA. The CDR3 consists of 13 residues. CDR3 in amino acids: CASSIQEGTEAFF. CDR3 DNA sequence: TGTGCCAGCAGCATACAAGAGGGAACTGAAGCTTTCTTT.

The V and J genes are TRBV19 and TRBJ2-1; TRBD2 aligns across 9 bases. The CDR3 totals 14 residues. The germline CDR1 and CDR2 sequences are LNHDA and SQIVND (reference sequence). The J segment lost 7 bases and the V segment lost 5 bases, leaving 6 bases of the junction unmatched. In DNA form, the CDR3 reads TGTGCCAGTAGTGATAGCGGGAGTTTTAATGAGCAGTTCTTC. Its protein is CASSDSGSFNEQFF.

The rearrangement links TRBV12-5 to TRBJ1-5; D ambiguous. CDR1 LGHNT and CDR2 FRNRAP come from the germline V gene. The germline V and J ends were trimmed by 1 base and 7 bases, with 11 bases remaining between them. This CDR3 is built from 14 residues. CDR3 loop: CASGLESSRQPQHF. Here the CDR3 DNA reads TGTGCTAGTGGTTTGGAGAGTTCGCGCCAGCCCCAGCATTTT.

The chain carries TRBV18 and TRBJ2-7; the D gene is possibly TRBD2 (5 bases). This CDR3 has 13 amino acids. In germline, CDR1 is KGHSH, CDR2 LQKENI. The germline V and J ends were trimmed by 2 bases and 2 bases, with 7 bases remaining between them. CDR3 amino acids: CASSPATTYEQYF. CDR3 bases: TGTGCCAGCTCACCAGCGACTACCTACGAGCAGTACTTC.

This clone was observed a single time. The chain uses TRBV4-1 and TRBJ2-5; the match to TRBD1 covers 9 bases. Unmatched junction bases numbered 5, after V lost 2 bases and J lost 4 bases. Germline CDR1 reads MGHRA; CDR2 reads YSYEKL. The CDR3 runs to 15 residues. The CDR3 region is CASSQRTGEPETQYF. The CDR3 DNA is TGCGCCAGCAGCCAACGGACAGGGGAGCCAGAGACCCAGTACTTC.

V usage is TRBV5-1 and J usage is TRBJ2-3, with D tentatively TRBD2 (6 bases). This CDR3 is 14 amino acids long. Per the germline V gene, CDR1 is SGHRS and CDR2 is YFSETQ. V lost 0 bases to trimming and J lost 5 bases, with 10 bases between them. CDR3 in DNA: TGCGCCAGCAGCTTGGACTGGGGGGTAGATACGCAGTATTTT. Encoded protein: CASSLDWGVDTQYF. Using reference TRBV5-1 and TRBJ2-3 for the parts outside the CDR3, the full variable domain is KAGVTQTPRYLIKTRGQQVTLSCSPISGHRSVSWYQQTPGQGLQFLFEYFSETQRNKGNFPGRFSGRQFSNSRSEMNVSTLELGDSALYLCASSLDWGVDTQYFGPGTRLTVL.

This clone was recorded once. The chain uses TRBV5-4 and TRBJ1-2; TRBD1 matches 7 bases. Germline assignment: CDR1 SGHNT and CDR2 YYREEE (reference sequence). J was trimmed by 0 bases and V by 4 bases; bases with no gene match: 6. This CDR3 has 15 amino acids. In nucleotides, the CDR3 is TGTGCCAGCAGCGACAGCAGGGGGGCTAACTATGGCTACACCTTC. It codes for CASSDSRGANYGYTF. The full variable domain, with the rest looked up from reference TRBV5-4 and TRBJ1-2, is ETGVTQSPTHLIKTRGQQVTLRCSSQSGHNTVSWYQQALGQGPQFIFQYYREEENGRGNFPPRFSGLQFPNYSSELNVNALELDDSALYLCASSDSRGANYGYTFGSGTRLTVV.

This chain links TRBV10-3 with TRBJ2-1; 15 bases align to TRBD2. CDR1 is ENHRY, CDR2 SYGVKD, per germline. The CDR3 covers 18 residues. Trimming removed 3 bases from V and 1 base from J; junction bases left unmatched: 4. The CDR3 region has the DNA TGTGCCATCAGTGATCGGACTAGCGGGAGGGCATCCTACAATGAGCAGTTCTTC. It translates to CAISDRTSGRASYNEQFF.

This clone was seen only once. V gene TRBV12-2 combines with J gene TRBJ2-7; the D call of TRBD1 is as the table states it, not checked on the DNA. TRBV12-2 is marked as a pseudogene. The CDR3 consists of 13 residues. Here the CDR3 reads CASRFGTVDEQYF. CDR3 DNA sequence: TGTGCAAGTCGCTTTGGGACAGTGGACGAGCAGTACTTC.

To note about this clone: The sample has other DNA sequences that encode this CDR3 too. The chain joins TRBV6-5 to TRBJ1-1; D is unclear. Germline-derived CDR1 and CDR2 are MNHEY and SVGAGI. The CDR3 is 11 amino acids. Deletions cut 3 bases from V and 4 bases from J, with 3 bases between. The CDR3 DNA is TGTGCCAGCAGTTATCTCACTGAAGCTTTCTTT. This translates into CASSYLTEAFF.

The V and J genes are TRBV7-3 and TRBJ2-3; 8 bases align to TRBD2. Germline CDR1 and CDR2: SGHTA and FQGTGA. Trimming removed 6 bases from V and 3 bases from J; junction bases left unmatched: 8. The CDR3 extends over 15 amino acids. In DNA, the CDR3 is TGTGCCAGCAGGAAAATGGGCGGGGGGACAGATACGCAGTATTTT. Translation gives CASRKMGGGTDTQYF.

This sequence joins TRBV6-1 and TRBJ2-7, with 7 bases aligning to TRBD1. The length of the CDR3 is 17 residues. Germline values: CDR1 MNHNS, CDR2 SASEGT. The V gene end was trimmed by 3 bases and the J gene end by 4 bases; junction bases not matched to a gene: 15. CDR3 protein: CASSDPWRPGGPYEQYF. The DNA for the CDR3 is TGTGCCAGCAGTGATCCTTGGCGGCCAGGGGGACCTTACGAGCAGTACTTC.

In this sample, this clone turned up a few times. This chain uses TRBV7-9 with TRBJ2-1; 11 bases fit TRBD2. CDR1 is SEHNR and CDR2 is FQNEAQ in the germline V gene (reference sequence). V shed 5 bases, J shed 5 bases, and the junction held 11 bases outside the gene matches. The CDR3 has 17 amino acids. The CDR3 sequence: CASSRSGLAGGHNEQFF. The CDR3 DNA is TGTGCCAGCAGCCGTAGCGGACTAGCGGGCGGACACAATGAGCAGTTCTTC.

The chain recombines TRBV7-9 with TRBJ2-3; a weak D match, TRBD1 (5 bases). This CDR3 comprises 13 residues. V lost 7 bases, J lost 4 bases, and 12 bases lay in between. The germline V gene has CDR1 SEHNR and CDR2 FQNEAQ (reference sequence). Written as DNA, the CDR3 is TGTGCCAGCAATCCCAGGGCCTCAGATACGCAGTATTTT. Protein product: CASNPRASDTQYF.

This rearrangement joins TRBV19 to TRBJ1-2, with a weak D call TRBD1 (5 bases). The CDR3 consists of 12 residues. CDR1 LNHDA and CDR2 SQIVND come from the germline V gene (reference sequence). V was trimmed by 6 bases and J by 5 bases, leaving 10 bases between them. This CDR3 reads CASSGGEYGYTF. DNA for the CDR3: TGTGCCAGTAGCGGGGGGGAGTATGGCTACACCTTC.

V is TRBV30 and J is TRBJ1-1; TRBD1 matches at 7 bases. V dropped 4 bases and J dropped 0; count of bases not matched to a gene: 2. Germline values: CDR1 GTSNPN, CDR2 SVGIG (reference sequence). This CDR3 has 13 residues. In DNA, the CDR3 is TGTGCCTGGAACCAGGGGGTGAACACTGAAGCTTTCTTT. It encodes CAWNQGVNTEAFF. Full variable domain (remainder filled in from reference TRBV30 and TRBJ1-1): SQTIHQWPATLVQPVGSPLSLECTVEGTSNPNLYWYRQAAGRGLQLLFYSVGIGQISSEVPQNLSASRPQDRQFILSSKKLLLSDSGFYLCAWNQGVNTEAFFGQGTRLTVV.

This sequence joins TRBV5-5 and TRBJ2-1; 10 bases fit TRBD2. The germline gives CDR1 SGHKS, CDR2 YYEKEE (reference sequence). The junction had 4 bases not matched to a gene; V was cut back by 0 bases and J by 4 bases. This CDR3 is built from 16 residues. The CDR3 protein is CASSLASGRAYNEQFF. DNA of the CDR3: TGTGCCAGCAGCTTGGCGAGCGGGAGGGCTTACAATGAGCAGTTCTTC.

The chain carries TRBV2 and TRBJ1-1; weak D call: TRBD1 (5 bases). The CDR3 runs 13 residues. CDR1 SNHLY and CDR2 FYNNEI come from the germline V gene. The V end lost 6 bases, the J end lost 1 base, and 9 bases lay between the germline ends. In DNA, the CDR3 is TGTGCCAGCAGGGGGGGGGAGAACACTGAAGCTTTCTTT. Translation: CASRGGENTEAFF. The full variable domain, completed using reference TRBV2 and TRBJ1-1, is EPEVTQTPSHQVTQMGQEVILRCVPISNHLYFYWYRQILGQKVEFLVSFYNNEISEKSEIFDDQFSVERPDGSNFTLKIRSTKLEDSAMYFCASRGGENTEAFFGQGTRLTVV.

This rearrangement joins TRBV19 to TRBJ1-2, with D possibly TRBD1 on 6 matching bases. Deletions cut 2 bases from V and 2 bases from J, with 12 bases between. Germline CDR1 is LNHDA and CDR2 is SQIVND (reference sequence). The CDR3 covers 15 residues. As DNA, the CDR3 is TGTGCCAGTAGTATACAGGGGATAGAGAACTATGGCTACACCTTC. Its protein product is CASSIQGIENYGYTF.

This clone has only a few counts. CDR3 sequence reads: CASSWQGHGYTF. CDR3 nucleotide sequence: TGTGCCAGCAGTTGGCAGGGCCATGGCTACACCTTC. V is TRBV6-2 or TRBV6-3 and J is TRBJ1-2; a weak D match, TRBD1 (5 bases). Trimming removed 4 bases from V and 6 bases from J, with 9 bases in between. Germline CDR1 reads MNHEY; CDR2 reads SVGEGT. The CDR3 extends over 12 amino acids.

This sequence joins TRBV15 and TRBJ1-1; D not resolved. Germline CDR1 and CDR2: LNHNV and YYDKDF (reference sequence). The CDR3 is made up of 13 amino acids. The V end was cut by 1 base, the J end by 4 bases, with 7 bases between. The CDR3 spells CATSRGWSTEAFF. CDR3 nucleotide sequence: TGTGCCACCAGCAGAGGCTGGAGCACTGAAGCTTTCTTT.

The chain uses TRBV20-1 and TRBJ1-6; possibly TRBD1 for D (5 bases). Germline lookup yields CDR1 DFQATT and CDR2 SNEGSKA (reference sequence). Trimming cost V 3 bases and J 0 bases, with 12 bases left between them. The CDR3 sequence is 16 residues long. The CDR3 loop reads CSASLRGISYNSPLHF. The CDR3 coding sequence is TGCAGTGCTAGTCTAAGGGGCATCTCCTATAATTCACCCCTCCACTTT.

This clone was detected only a few times. The V gene is TRBV5-4, the J gene TRBJ1-6; no reliable D call. Germline V gene sequence: CDR1 SGHNT, CDR2 YYREEE (reference sequence). The CDR3 is 14 amino acids. V was shortened by 2 bases and J by 3 bases, with 6 bases between the two germline ends. CDR3 sequence: CASSFPGYNSPLHF. The CDR3 DNA sequence: TGTGCCAGCAGCTTTCCGGGCTATAATTCACCCCTCCACTTT.

The V and J genes are TRBV11-2 and TRBJ2-2; 8 bases map to TRBD2. Trimming took 5 bases from V and 7 from J; bases not matched to a gene: 9. CDR1 and CDR2 from the germline V gene are SGHAT and FQNNGV. The CDR3 is 15 residues long. The CDR3 bases are TGTGCCAGCAGCCTCGGGGGGGTAGCAAGCGGGGAGCTGTTTTTT. Its protein product is CASSLGGVASGELFF.

V and J are TRBV13 and TRBJ1-1; D remains unclear. This CDR3 has 15 residues. Germline CDR1 PRHDT, CDR2 FYEKMQ (reference sequence). V was pared by 4 bases and J by 1 base, with 13 bases between. CDR3 region: CASSSHGVGNTEAFF. The DNA for the CDR3 is TGTGCCAGCAGCTCCCACGGGGTAGGGAACACTGAAGCTTTCTTT.

This chain links TRBV2 with TRBJ1-4; D not resolved. This CDR3 is built from 16 residues. Germline V gene data show CDR1 as SNHLY and CDR2 as FYNNEI. The V end was cut by 5 bases, the J end by 4 bases, with 17 bases between. CDR3 sequence reads: CASSMLRRSVNEKLFF. In nucleotides, the CDR3 is TGTGCCAGCAGTATGCTCAGGAGGTCCGTTAATGAAAAACTGTTTTTT.

This chain joins TRBV5-5 and TRBJ2-1; a weak D match, TRBD1 (5 bases). Trimming shortened V by 4 bases and J by 8 bases, and 16 bases separated the two germline ends. Looked up from germline, CDR1 is SGHKS and CDR2 is YYEKEE (reference sequence). This CDR3 contains 14 residues. The CDR3 DNA is TGTGCCAGCAGCCGCACAGTACAGGTCGATGAGCAGTTCTTC. Its translation: CASSRTVQVDEQFF.

This clone was recorded only once. Mismatch with germline at one junction end may stem from a read error. The chain links TRBV7-7 to TRBJ2-5; D possibly corresponds to TRBD1 (6 bases). Germline CDR1 reads SSHAT; CDR2 reads FNYEAQ (reference sequence). The CDR3 loop spans 13 amino acids. In DNA, the CDR3 is TGTGCTAGCAGCCTGGGGACACAAGAGACCCAGTACTTC. Amino acid sequence: CASSLGTQETQYF. Looking up the rest from reference TRBV7-7 and TRBJ2-5 gives the full variable domain: GAGVSQSPRYKVTKRGQDVTLRCDPISSHATLYWYQQALGQGPEFLTYFNYEAQPDKSGLPSDRFSAERPEGSISTLTIQRTEQRDSAMYRCASSLGTQETQYFGPGTRLLVL.

In nucleotides, the CDR3 is TGTGCCATCGGGGAGACAGGGGGATACAATGAGCAGTTCTTC. It specifies CAIGETGGYNEQFF. The chain uses TRBV10-3 and TRBJ2-1; 9 bases agree with TRBD1. Germline CDR1 is ENHRY and CDR2 is SYGVKD. The V gene end was trimmed by 8 bases and the J gene end by 4 bases; junction bases not matched to a gene: 6. The CDR3 consists of 14 residues.

The chain is built from TRBV29-1 and TRBJ2-7, with 9 bases that match TRBD2. J gave up 7 bases and V 6 bases, and 16 bases lay outside the gene matches. CDR1 is SQVTM, CDR2 ANQGSEA, per germline. This CDR3 is built from 15 residues. DNA of the CDR3: TGCAGCGTCCAGGCCTGGACTAGCGAATCTGGTGAGCAGTACTTC. Its translation is CSVQAWTSESGEQYF.

The chain carries TRBV4-3 and TRBJ1-2; tentative D call: TRBD1 (6 bases). This CDR3 is built from 14 residues. V dropped 3 bases and J dropped 4 bases, with 12 bases sitting between them. Germline V gives CDR1 LGHNA, CDR2 YSLEER. The CDR3 region is CASSQGRGAYGYTF. CDR3 nucleotide sequence: TGCGCCAGCAGCCAGGGGAGGGGGGCCTATGGCTACACCTTC.

This chain links TRBV5-4 with TRBJ1-2; 12 bases agree with TRBD1. Germline CDR1 is SGHNT and CDR2 is YYREEE (reference sequence). CDR3 length: 16 amino acids. The ends lost 4 bases at V and 7 bases at J; junction bases unmatched: 11. The CDR3 DNA reads as TGTGCCAGCAGCCGCGGAGGGACAGGGGGCGCTTTTGGCTACACCTTC. This codes for CASSRGGTGGAFGYTF.